The clone carrying this TCR beta chain was counted many times. Its antigen remains unidentified. The sample belongs to a study of molecular identifiers for immune sequencing clone quantification. TCRdb re-called the PCR reads through MiXCR, storing one row per CDR3 protein. The sample lists about half a million distinct CDR3 sequences, over 20% occurring once. Naive CD8 T cells, phenotype CD8+CD4-CCR7+CD45RA+, were sorted. Study-level results: In CMV-specific effectors, clones above 20 copies held over 98% of molecules; naive, under 1%.

Trimming removed 2 bases at V and 4 bases at J, with 13 bases between. CDR1 is SGHKS, CDR2 YYEKEE, per germline (reference sequence). The length of the CDR3 is 14 residues. The chain has TRBV5-5 and TRBJ2-7, with a tentative D call TRBD2 (6 bases). The source of this sequence is a human donor in good health. Some libraries in this study had Jurkat cell RNA spiked in. The sequenced sample was naive CD8+ T cells from blood, with Jurkat cell RNA spiked in. Subset of the sample: FACS-sorted CD8+CD4-CCR7+CD45RA+ naive T cells. CDR3 sequence reads: CASSFRGSVYEQYF. DNA for the CDR3: TGTGCCAGCAGCTTCCGGGGGAGCGTTTACGAGCAGTACTTC.